A selection of T cell receptor beta chains follows, all from one sample in a study of a mutant IDH1 vaccine in newly diagnosed glioma. Some clones are missing from TCRdb's copy, which holds only in-frame ones; the method was immunoSEQ multiplex PCR. Among fewer than 35,000 clones listed, roughly 80% were seen once. The antigens of these receptors remain unknown. Specimen: PBMCs, collected from a glioma patient whose treatment included an IDH1 peptide vaccine. All receptors come from a man in his thirties or forties with glioma. Each CDR3 is given with its conserved first and last residue. D genes are given only for firm matches. Where a row states a size, it is once, few, many or the class of an expanded clone; other rows omit it.

D | size | J | V | CDR3 | DNA
. | . | TRBJ2-3 | TRBV5-1 | CASSPTGTDTQYF | TGCGCCAGCAGCCCCACAGGGACCGATACGCAGTATTTT
TRBD1 | once | TRBJ1-1 | TRBV6-5 | CASLKGQRNTEAFF | TGTGCCAGCTTGAAGGGACAGAGGAACACTGAAGCTTTCTTT
TRBD2 | . | TRBJ2-7 | TRBV11-2 | CASSLGGLAGTYEQYF | TGTGCCAGCAGCTTAGGTGGCCTAGCGGGAACCTACGAGCAGTACTTC
. | . | TRBJ2-5 | TRBV19 | CASSPYLGGKETQYF | TGTGCCAGTAGTCCCTACCTGGGGGGTAAGGAGACCCAGTACTTC
. | large | TRBJ1-3 | TRBV7-2 | CASSLDGPGTGNTIYF | TGTGCCAGCAGCTTAGACGGGCCGGGGACTGGAAACACCATATATTTT
. | . | TRBJ1-5 | TRBV7-7 | CASSLRLSNQPQHF | TGTGCCAGCAGCTTAAGGCTGAGCAATCAGCCCCAGCATTTT
TRBD2 | . | TRBJ2-3 | TRBV4-2 | CASSQDWLTSGIQASTDTQYF | TGTGCCAGCAGCCAAGATTGGTTGACTAGCGGGATTCAAGCTAGCACAGATACGCAGTATTTT
. | . | TRBJ1-5 | TRBV4-1 | CASSQDGDLYQPQHF | TGCGCCAGCAGCCAAGATGGGGACCTTTATCAGCCCCAGCATTTT
. | . | TRBJ2-2 | TRBV6-1 | CATGGQSNTGELFF | TGTGCCACCGGGGGGCAGTCGAACACCGGGGAGCTGTTTTTT
TRBD1 | . | TRBJ1-6 | TRBV7-9 | CASSLDRGGSPLHF | TGTGCCAGCAGCCTAGACAGGGGAGGATCACCCCTCCACTTT
TRBD2 | . | TRBJ2-1 | TRBV27 | CASSVLAGADNEQFF | TGTGCCAGCAGTGTACTAGCGGGAGCAGACAATGAGCAGTTCTTC
. | . | TRBJ1-2 | TRBV5-4 | CASSYDPYGYTF | TGTGCCAGCAGCTACGACCCCTATGGCTACACCTTC
TRBD1 | . | TRBJ1-1 | TRBV29-1 | CSVEDLPGQGSTEAFF | TGCAGCGTTGAAGATCTTCCGGGACAGGGGAGCACTGAAGCTTTCTTT
. | . | TRBJ1-2 | TRBV18 | CASSPGTDYGYTF | TGTGCCAGCTCACCAGGGACGGACTATGGCTACACCTTC
. | . | TRBJ2-7 | TRBV28 | CASSIQGGHEQYF | TGTGCCAGCAGTATACAGGGTGGACACGAGCAGTACTTC
. | once | TRBJ2-5 | TRBV5-1 | CASSLQARQETQYF | TGCGCCAGCAGCTTACAAGCGAGACAAGAGACCCAGTACTTC
. | . | TRBJ1-5 | TRBV6-6 | CASSYVRGGQPQHF | TGTGCCAGCAGTTACGTGAGGGGCGGTCAGCCCCAGCATTTT
. | . | TRBJ1-2 | TRBV4-2 | CASSPPESRYGYTF | TGTGCCAGCAGCCCACCGGAATCTCGGTATGGCTACACCTTC